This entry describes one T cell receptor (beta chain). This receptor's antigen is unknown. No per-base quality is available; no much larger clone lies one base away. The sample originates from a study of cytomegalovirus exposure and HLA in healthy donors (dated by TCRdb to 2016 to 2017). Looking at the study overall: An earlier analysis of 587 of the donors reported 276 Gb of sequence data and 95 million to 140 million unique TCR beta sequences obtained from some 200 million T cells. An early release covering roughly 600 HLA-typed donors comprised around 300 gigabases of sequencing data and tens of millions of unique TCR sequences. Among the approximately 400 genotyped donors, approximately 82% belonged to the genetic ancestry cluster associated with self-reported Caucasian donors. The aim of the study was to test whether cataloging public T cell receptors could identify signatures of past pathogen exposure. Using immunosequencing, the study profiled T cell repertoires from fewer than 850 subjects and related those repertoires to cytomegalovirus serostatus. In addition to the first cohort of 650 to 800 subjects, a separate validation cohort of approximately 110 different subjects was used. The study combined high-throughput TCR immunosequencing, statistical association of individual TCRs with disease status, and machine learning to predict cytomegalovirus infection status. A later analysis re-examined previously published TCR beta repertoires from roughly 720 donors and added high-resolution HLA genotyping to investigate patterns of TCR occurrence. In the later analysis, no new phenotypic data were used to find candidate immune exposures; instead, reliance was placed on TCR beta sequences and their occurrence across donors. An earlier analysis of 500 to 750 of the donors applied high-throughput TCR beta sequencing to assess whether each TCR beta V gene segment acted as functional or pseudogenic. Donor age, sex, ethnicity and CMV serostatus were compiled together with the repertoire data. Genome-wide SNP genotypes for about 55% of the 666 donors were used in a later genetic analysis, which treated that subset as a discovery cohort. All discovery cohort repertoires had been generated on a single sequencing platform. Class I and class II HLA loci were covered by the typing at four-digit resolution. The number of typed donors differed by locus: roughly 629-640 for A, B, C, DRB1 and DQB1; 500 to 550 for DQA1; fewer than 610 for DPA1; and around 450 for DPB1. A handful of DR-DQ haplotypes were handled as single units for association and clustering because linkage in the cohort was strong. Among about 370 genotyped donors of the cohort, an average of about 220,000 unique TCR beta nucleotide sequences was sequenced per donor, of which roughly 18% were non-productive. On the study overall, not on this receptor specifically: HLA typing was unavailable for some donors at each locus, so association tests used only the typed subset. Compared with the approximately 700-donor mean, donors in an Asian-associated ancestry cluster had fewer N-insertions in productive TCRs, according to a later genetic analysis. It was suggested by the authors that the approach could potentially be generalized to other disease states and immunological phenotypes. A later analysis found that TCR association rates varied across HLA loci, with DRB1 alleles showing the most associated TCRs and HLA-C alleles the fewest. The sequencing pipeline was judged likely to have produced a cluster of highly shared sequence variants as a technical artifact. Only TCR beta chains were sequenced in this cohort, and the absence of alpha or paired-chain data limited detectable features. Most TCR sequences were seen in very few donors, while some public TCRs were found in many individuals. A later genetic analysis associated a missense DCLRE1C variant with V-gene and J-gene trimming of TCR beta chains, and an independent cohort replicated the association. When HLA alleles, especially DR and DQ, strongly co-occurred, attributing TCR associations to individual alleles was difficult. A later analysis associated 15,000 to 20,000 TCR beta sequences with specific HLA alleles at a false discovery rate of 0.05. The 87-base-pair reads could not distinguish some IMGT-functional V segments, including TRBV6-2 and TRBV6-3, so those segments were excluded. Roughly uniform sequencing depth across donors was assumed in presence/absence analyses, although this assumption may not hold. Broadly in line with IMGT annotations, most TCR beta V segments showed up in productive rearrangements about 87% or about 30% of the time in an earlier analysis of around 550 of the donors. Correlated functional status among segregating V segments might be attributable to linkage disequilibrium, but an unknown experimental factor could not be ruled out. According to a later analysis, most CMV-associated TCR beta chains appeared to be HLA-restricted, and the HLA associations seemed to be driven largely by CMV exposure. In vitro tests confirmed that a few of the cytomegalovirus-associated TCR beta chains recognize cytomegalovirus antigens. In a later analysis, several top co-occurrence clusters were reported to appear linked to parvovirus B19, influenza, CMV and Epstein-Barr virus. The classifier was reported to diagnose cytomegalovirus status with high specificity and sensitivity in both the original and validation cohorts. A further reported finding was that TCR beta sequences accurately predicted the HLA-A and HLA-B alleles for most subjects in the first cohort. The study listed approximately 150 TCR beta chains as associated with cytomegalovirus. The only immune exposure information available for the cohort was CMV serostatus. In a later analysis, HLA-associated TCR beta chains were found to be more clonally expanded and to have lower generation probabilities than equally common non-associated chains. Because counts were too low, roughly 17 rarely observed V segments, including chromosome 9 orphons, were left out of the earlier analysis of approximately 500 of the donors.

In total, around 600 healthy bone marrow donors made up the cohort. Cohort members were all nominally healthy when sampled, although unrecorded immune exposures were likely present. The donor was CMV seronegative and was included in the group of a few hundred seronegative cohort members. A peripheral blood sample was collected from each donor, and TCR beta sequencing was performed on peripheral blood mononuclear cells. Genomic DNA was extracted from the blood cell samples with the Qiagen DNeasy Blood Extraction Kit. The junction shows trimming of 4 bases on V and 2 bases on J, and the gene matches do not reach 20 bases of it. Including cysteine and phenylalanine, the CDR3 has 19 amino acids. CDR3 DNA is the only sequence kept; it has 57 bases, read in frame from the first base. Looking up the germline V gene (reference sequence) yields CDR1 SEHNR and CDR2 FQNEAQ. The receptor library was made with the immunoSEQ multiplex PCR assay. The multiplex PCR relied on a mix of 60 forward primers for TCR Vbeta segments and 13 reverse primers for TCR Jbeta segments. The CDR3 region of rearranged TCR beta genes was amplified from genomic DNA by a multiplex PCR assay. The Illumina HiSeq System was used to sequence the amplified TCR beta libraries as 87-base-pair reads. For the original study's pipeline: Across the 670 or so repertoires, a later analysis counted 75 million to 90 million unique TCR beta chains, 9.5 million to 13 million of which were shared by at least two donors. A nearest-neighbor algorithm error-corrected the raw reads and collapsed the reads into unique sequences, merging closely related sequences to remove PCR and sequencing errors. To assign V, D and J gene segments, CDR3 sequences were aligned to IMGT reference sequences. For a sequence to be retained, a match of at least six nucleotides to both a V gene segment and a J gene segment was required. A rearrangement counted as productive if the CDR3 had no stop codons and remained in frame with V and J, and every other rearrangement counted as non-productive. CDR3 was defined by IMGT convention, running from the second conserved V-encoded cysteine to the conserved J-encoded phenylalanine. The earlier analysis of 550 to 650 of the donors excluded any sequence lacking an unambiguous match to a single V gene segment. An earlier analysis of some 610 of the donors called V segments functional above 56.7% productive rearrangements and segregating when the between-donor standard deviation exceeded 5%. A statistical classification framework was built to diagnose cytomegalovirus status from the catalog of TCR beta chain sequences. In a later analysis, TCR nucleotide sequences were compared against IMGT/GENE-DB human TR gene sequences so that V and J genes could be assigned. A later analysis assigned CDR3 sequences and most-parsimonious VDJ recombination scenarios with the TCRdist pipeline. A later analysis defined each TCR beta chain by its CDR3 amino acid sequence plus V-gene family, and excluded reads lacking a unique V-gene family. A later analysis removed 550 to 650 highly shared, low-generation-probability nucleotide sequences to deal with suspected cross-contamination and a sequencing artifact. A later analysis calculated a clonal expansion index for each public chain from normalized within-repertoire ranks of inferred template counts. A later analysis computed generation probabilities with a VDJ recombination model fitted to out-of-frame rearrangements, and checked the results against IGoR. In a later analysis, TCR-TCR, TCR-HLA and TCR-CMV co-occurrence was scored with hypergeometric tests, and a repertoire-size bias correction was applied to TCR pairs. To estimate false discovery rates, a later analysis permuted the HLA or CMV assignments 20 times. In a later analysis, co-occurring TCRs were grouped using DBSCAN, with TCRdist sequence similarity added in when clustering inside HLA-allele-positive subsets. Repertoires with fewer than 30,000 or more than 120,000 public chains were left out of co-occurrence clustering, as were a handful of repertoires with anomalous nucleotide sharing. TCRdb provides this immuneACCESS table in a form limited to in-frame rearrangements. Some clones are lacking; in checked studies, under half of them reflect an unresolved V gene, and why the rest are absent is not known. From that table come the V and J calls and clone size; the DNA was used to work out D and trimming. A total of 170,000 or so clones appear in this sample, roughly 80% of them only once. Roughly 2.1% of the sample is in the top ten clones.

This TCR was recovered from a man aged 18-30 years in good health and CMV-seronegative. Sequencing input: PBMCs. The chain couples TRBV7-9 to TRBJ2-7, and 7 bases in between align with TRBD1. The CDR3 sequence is CASSSSDRVSLLPAYEQYF. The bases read TGTGCCAGCAGCTCCTCCGACAGGGTTTCTCTCCTTCCCGCCTACGAGCAGTACTTC.